This T cell receptor beta chain is from a study of Ad26.COV2.S vaccination and SARS-CoV-2 variants. The treatment was: some 20 received Ad26.COV2.S at low or high dose, single or two shots; 5 received placebo; per-sample allocation not given. Sampling was performed 63 days after the first vaccine or placebo injection. On this clone: What it binds is unknown.

The CDR3 has 14 residues. Trimming left V 1 base short and J 6 bases short, with 13 bases between. CDR1 MNHNS and CDR2 SASEGT come from the germline V gene. Clones were read by immunoSEQ multiplex PCR, and TCRdb kept only the in-frame ones, dropping some. The profile covers approximately 300,000 clones, with 86% appearing a single time and approximately 2% taken by the ten largest. Findings of the study overall: Vaccinees reportedly had broad spike-specific CD8+ and CD4+ T cell responses.

The chain employs TRBV6-1 and TRBJ2-7; TRBD1 might be the D (5 bases). Sequenced material: peripheral blood, taken in a trial of Ad26.COV2.S vaccine versus placebo. The receptor was isolated from a person between 18 and 59 years old who received the Ad26.COV2.S COVID-19 vaccine or a placebo. The CDR3 spells CASSEVTDLSEQYF. The CDR3 DNA reads TGTGCCAGCAGTGAAGTGACAGATCTGTCCGAGCAGTACTTC.